The following is a T cell receptor (beta chain) sequence with its context. What it recognizes is unknown. CDR1 SNHLY and CDR2 FYNNEI come from the germline V gene. V lost 5 bases and J lost 4; bases outside the gene matches: 10. This CDR3 is 16 amino acids long. This record comes from a study of glioma-infiltrating T cells after dendritic cell vaccination. Study as a whole: The vaccine used monocyte-derived dendritic cells pulsed overnight with autologous tumor lysate.

Primers: 60 V beta forward and 13 J beta reverse. The method was immunoSEQ multiplex PCR; TCRdb's version includes in-frame clones alone and lacks a portion of them. The sample includes 45,000 to 55,000 clones, roughly 85% seen only once; the top ten take about an eighth. Study-wide results and limits: Longer survival after dendritic cell vaccination followed higher pretreatment TIL content.

The chain uses TRBV2 and TRBJ2-5, with 10 bases matching TRBD2. The TCR was taken from a human donor with glioblastoma. Sequences were derived from blood, sampled before dendritic cell vaccination. The chain's CDR3 is CASSNPGTSVSETQYF. CDR3 bases: TGTGCCAGCAGTAATCCCGGGACTAGCGTCTCAGAGACCCAGTACTTC.